This TCR beta chain was observed in a study of T cells in Graves' hyperthyroidism and ophthalmopathy. Amplification of TCR beta CDR3 regions was performed using RNA transcripts as template. A set of HTBI primers served as the primers for a first-round RT-PCR of the TCR CDR3. TCRdb reanalysed the multiplex PCR reads using MiXCR and keeps one entry per CDR3 protein. Found here are 300,000 to 450,000 distinct CDR3 sequences, 15% to 19% of them singletons; the top ten hold roughly 25%. The CDR3 totals 15 residues. Germline loops: CDR1 LGHNT, CDR2 FRNRAP. V shed 1 base and J 4 bases; nucleotides not matched to a gene: 5.

This chain links TRBV12-5 with TRBJ2-7, with 9 bases identical to TRBD2. The TCR comes from a woman younger than 30 with Graves' hyperthyroidism that later progressed to Graves' ophthalmopathy. The sample was blood. CDR3 sequence reads: CASGLAAGGKYEQYF. The DNA for the CDR3 is TGTGCTAGTGGTTTGGCAGCGGGAGGAAAGTACGAGCAGTACTTC.